The 23 T cell receptor beta chains listed next were all sequenced from one sample in a study of T-cell memory formation after mild COVID-19. TCRdb redid the calling of the 5' RACE reads with MiXCR, one entry per CDR3 protein. Here the sample spans 350,000 to 450,000 distinct CDR3 sequences, roughly 24% being singletons. The sequencing input was PBMCs or a T cell subset sorted from them (not recorded which). Receptors originate from an adult woman who had mild COVID-19 (a few samples of this study predate the infection). Cell type and time point are not known.

This clonotype was picked up a small number of times. J is TRBJ2-7 and V is TRBV7-6; TRBD1 might be the D (8 bases). This CDR3 region has 16 residues. Germline lookup yields CDR1 SGHVS and CDR2 FNYEAQ. With 2 bases removed from V and 3 bases from J, the gap between germline ends came to 17 bases. The CDR3 loop is CASSLSGQGGSYEQYF. In nucleotides, the CDR3 is TGTGCCAGCAGCTTATCCGGACAGGGAGGGAGCTACGAGCAGTACTTC.

This clonotype turned up a few times. The chain uses TRBV27 and TRBJ1-2; TRBD1 matches at 8 bases. The germline gives CDR1 MNHEY, CDR2 SMNVEV (reference sequence). The junction had 8 bases not matched to a gene; V was cut back by 3 bases and J by 8 bases. This CDR3 comprises 14 residues. For the CDR3, the DNA is TGTGCCAGCAGTTTCCAGACAGGGGTGGGCGGCTACACCTTC. Translated: CASSFQTGVGGYTF.

For the CDR3, the DNA is TGCAGTGTGGAACCCTACAATGAGCAGTTCTTC. Protein product: CSVEPYNEQFF. The J gene is TRBJ2-1, the V gene TRBV20-1, with unresolved D. With 7 bases removed from V and 2 bases from J, the gap between germline ends came to 6 bases. CDR1 DFQATT and CDR2 SNEGSKA come from the germline V gene (reference sequence). The length of the CDR3 is 11 residues.

The chain combines TRBV20-1 with TRBJ2-1, with D tentatively TRBD1 or TRBD2 (5 bases each). The CDR3 length is 11 residues. The germline gives CDR1 DFQATT, CDR2 SNEGSKA (reference sequence). Trimming removed 6 bases at V and 8 bases at J, with 11 bases between. CDR3 sequence: CSAPRGYEQFF. The CDR3 DNA sequence: TGCAGTGCCCCGAGGGGTTATGAGCAGTTCTTC.

The J gene is TRBJ1-5, the V gene TRBV7-2; weak D call: TRBD1 (6 bases). V was shortened by 4 bases and J by 5 bases, with 9 bases between the two germline ends. From germline, CDR1 is SGHTA and CDR2 FQGNSA. The CDR3 length is 13 residues. For the CDR3, the DNA is TGTGCCAGCAGCTCGGGACATTATCAGCCCCAGCATTTT. It yields the protein CASSSGHYQPQHF.

The chain links TRBV24-1 to TRBJ2-5; TRBD2 agrees at 10 bases. With 4 bases clipped from V and 3 bases from J, the junction kept 7 bases outside the gene matches. The length of the CDR3 is 16 residues. Per the germline V gene, CDR1 is KGHDR and CDR2 is SFDVKD. This chain's CDR3 is CATSDPSGGDKETQYF. Written as DNA, the CDR3 is TGTGCCACCAGTGACCCTAGCGGGGGCGATAAAGAGACCCAGTACTTC.

This clonotype was recorded a few times. The chain is built from TRBV9 and TRBJ2-3; 10 nucleotides align to TRBD2. The CDR3 loop spans 14 amino acids. In germline, CDR1 is SGDLS, CDR2 YYNGEE. The trim removed 3 bases at V and 4 bases at J, leaving 2 bases unmatched. CDR3 region: CASSAAGGADTQYF. In DNA form, the CDR3 reads TGTGCCAGCAGCGCAGCGGGGGGGGCAGATACGCAGTATTTT.

This chain joins TRBV2 and TRBJ2-1; unclear D gene. V was shortened by 4 bases and J by 0 bases, with 13 bases between the two germline ends. This CDR3 region has 16 residues. Germline lookup yields CDR1 SNHLY and CDR2 FYNNEI. The CDR3 region has the DNA TGTGCCAGCAGTGGGGGTGGGAAAGCCTCCTACAATGAGCAGTTCTTC. It specifies CASSGGGKASYNEQFF.

This clonotype showed up just a few times. This rearrangement joins TRBV29-1 to TRBJ2-1, with 9 bases identical to TRBD2. The trim removed 3 bases at V and 0 bases at J, leaving 3 bases unmatched. The germline V gene has CDR1 SQVTM and CDR2 ANQGSEA. This CDR3 has 15 residues. The CDR3 spells CSVEGSGSSYNEQFF. The CDR3 nucleotides are TGCAGCGTTGAGGGTAGCGGGAGCTCCTACAATGAGCAGTTCTTC.

CDR3 sequence: CASSFRGTGGNEQFF. Here the CDR3 DNA reads TGCGCCAGCAGCTTTAGGGGTACGGGCGGCAATGAGCAGTTCTTC. The genes are TRBV5-1 and TRBJ2-1; TRBD1 might be the D (5 bases). Deletions cut 2 bases from V and 6 bases from J, with 15 bases between. The CDR3 runs to 15 residues. Germline V gene lookup returns CDR1 SGHRS and CDR2 YFSETQ.

The rearrangement links TRBV6-2 or TRBV6-3 to TRBJ2-1; possibly TRBD2 for D (5 bases). V gave up 2 bases and J gave up 3 bases, with 17 bases separating them. This CDR3 region has 17 residues. Per germline, CDR1 MNHEY and CDR2 SVGEGT. The CDR3 reads CASSYPLRGPDYNEQFF. In DNA, the CDR3 is TGTGCCAGCAGTTACCCCCTACGAGGGCCCGACTACAATGAGCAGTTCTTC.

This chain uses TRBV5-1 with TRBJ2-2; maybe TRBD1 (7 bases). CDR1 SGHRS and CDR2 YFSETQ come from the germline V gene. This CDR3 region has 15 residues. Trimming cost V 8 bases and J 1 base, with 15 bases left between them. In nucleotides, the CDR3 is TGCGCCAGTCGACTTCAGGGGGGGAACACCGGGGAGCTGTTTTTT. Residues: CASRLQGGNTGELFF.

This clonotype was found a few times. The V gene is TRBV14, the J gene TRBJ2-1; tentatively, D is TRBD1 or TRBD2 (5 bases each). V shed 0 bases and J shed 14 bases, with 14 bases lying between them. The germline CDR1 and CDR2 sequences are SGHDN and FVKESK. This CDR3 is built from 13 residues. In DNA, the CDR3 is TGTGCCAGCAGCCAAGATCGGGGCTTGAGAAAGTTCTTC. This codes for CASSQDRGLRKFF.

CDR3 sequence (DNA): TGTGCCAGCAGTGGGTCTTGGCGGGAGGATCCAGATACGCAGTATTTT. Translation: CASSGSWREDPDTQYF. V gene TRBV25-1 combines with J gene TRBJ2-3; 8 nucleotides match TRBD2. The junction had 10 bases not matched to a gene; V was cut back by 4 bases and J by 4 bases. The CDR3 has 16 residues. Germline CDR1 MGHDK, CDR2 SYGVNS.

The sample holds a few counts of this clonotype. CDR3 amino acids: CASSLRQASRRVSTDTQYF. CDR3 nucleotide sequence: TGTGCCAGCAGCTTGCGACAGGCCAGCCGCCGGGTTAGCACAGATACGCAGTATTTT. The chain has TRBV5-5 and TRBJ2-3, with D possibly being TRBD1 (6 bases). Between the trimmed V and J ends, which lost 1 base and 0 bases, there was a span of 21 bases. The germline V gene has CDR1 SGHKS and CDR2 YYEKEE (reference sequence). CDR3 size: 19 residues.

This clonotype was counted only a few times. V gene TRBV11-2 combines with J gene TRBJ1-1, with D perhaps TRBD1 (6 bases). The V gene's germline CDR1 is SGHAT and CDR2 FQNNGV. The V and J ends lost 1 base and 0 bases respectively, with 12 bases between them. This CDR3 comprises 16 residues. The CDR3, as DNA: TGTGCCAGCAGCTTAGGGGCCCGACAGGTGAACACTGAAGCTTTCTTT. It translates to CASSLGARQVNTEAFF.

CDR3 amino acids: CASSQDREGARYGYTF. The CDR3, as DNA: TGCGCCAGCAGCCAAGATCGGGAGGGGGCGAGATATGGCTACACCTTC. This chain links TRBV4-1 with TRBJ1-2; 7 bases fit TRBD1. Unmatched junction bases numbered 9, after V lost 0 bases and J lost 5 bases. This CDR3 contains 16 residues. The germline V gene encodes CDR1 MGHRA and CDR2 YSYEKL.

This clonotype was observed a handful of times. In DNA, the CDR3 is TGTGCCAGCAGCTTGCCCCGGGACTACACGGGGGGCACAGATACGCAGTATTTT. Protein: CASSLPRDYTGGTDTQYF. The chain links TRBV7-2 to TRBJ2-3; 7 bases fit TRBD2. Trimming removed 3 bases from V and 1 base from J; junction bases left unmatched: 13. This CDR3 has 18 amino acids. CDR1 is SGHTA, CDR2 FQGNSA, per germline. The full variable domain, its missing parts supplied by reference TRBV7-2 and TRBJ2-3, is GAGVSQSPSNKVTEKGKDVELRCDPISGHTALYWYRQSLGQGLEFLIYFQGNSAPDKSGLPSDRFSAERTGGSVSTLTIQRTQQEDSAVYLCASSLPRDYTGGTDTQYFGPGTRLTVL.

V usage is TRBV25-1 and J usage is TRBJ1-2; D might be TRBD1 (5 bases). The V end lost 1 base, the J end lost 6 bases, and 15 bases lay between the germline ends. The CDR3 runs to 15 residues. Germline V lookup: CDR1 MGHDK, CDR2 SYGVNS. The CDR3 DNA reads TGTGCCAGCAGTGAATTAACGGGGCTCGGCAATGGCTACACCTTC. Residues: CASSELTGLGNGYTF.

This clonotype has only a few counts. This rearrangement joins TRBV10-3 to TRBJ2-1, with unresolved D. Deletions cut 5 bases from V and 7 bases from J, with 6 bases between. Germline CDR1 reads ENHRY; CDR2 reads SYGVKD. The CDR3 runs to 11 residues. The CDR3 region has the DNA TGTGCCATCAGTCAGCAGAATGAGCAGTTCTTC. Residues: CAISQQNEQFF.

The table lists this clonotype with a few counts. The chain carries TRBV5-6 and TRBJ2-5, with D possibly matching TRBD2 (6 bases). CDR1 and CDR2 from the germline V gene are SGHDT and YYEEEE. The length of the CDR3 is 14 residues. Trimming left V 2 bases short and J 4 bases short, with 12 bases between. CDR3 sequence (DNA): TGTGCCAGCAGCTTCTTAGCGGAGAGAGAGACCCAGTACTTC. Its protein product is CASSFLAERETQYF.

The V call is TRBV7-8, the J call TRBJ2-1; the D call may be TRBD1 or TRBD2 (5 bases each). CDR1 SGHVS and CDR2 FQNEAQ come from the germline V gene. V lost 5 bases and J lost 0, with 17 bases in between. The CDR3 is made up of 17 amino acids. In DNA, the CDR3 is TGTGCCAGCAGCCCCCGGGACCCAATTAGCTCCTACAATGAGCAGTTCTTC. It specifies CASSPRDPISSYNEQFF.

The V and J genes are TRBV6-1 and TRBJ1-2; D uncertain. The CDR3 is 12 amino acids. Germline loops: CDR1 MNHNS, CDR2 SASEGT. In nucleotides, the CDR3 is TGTGTAACGACGGGCGGGGAGAGAGGCTACACCTTC. Encoded protein: CVTTGGERGYTF.